Below, one T cell receptor beta chain is given with its context. Its antigen is still unknown. There were only Caucasian adults among the donors, and all lived in Nashville, Tennessee. The data derive from a study of shared clonotypes between healthy human individuals. Study findings and constraints: The authors expected sequencing depth to affect clonotype sharing among donors. Few donors restricted represented genetic and exposure-history diversity.

How the authors handled the data: Junction-only sequences produced by ImmunoSEQ had no quality scores, so filtering differed. The data were produced by immunoSEQ multiplex PCR, yet TCRdb's version contains in-frame clones alone and is incomplete. Clonal size and the V and J genes are those of that table, whereas D and trimming came from the DNA. This table has roughly 760,000 clones, 74% appearing once. The TCR was taken from a woman aged 25 to 39 in good health. Sequenced sample: memory CD4+ T cells sorted from blood. The subset was: CD45RA-negative fraction.

The DNA of the CDR3 is TGTGCCATCAGCGGTGCTGGGGACGAGCAGTACTTC. Translation gives CAISGAGDEQYF. The gene calls are TRBV10-3 and TRBJ2-7, with no clear D. V was trimmed by 6 bases and J by 5 bases, leaving 11 bases between them. The CDR3 extends over 12 amino acids. Per germline, CDR1 ENHRY and CDR2 SYGVKD.